The sequence of this T cell receptor beta chain was determined in a study of OX40 agonist ivuxolimab in advanced cancers. Measured with immunoSEQ multiplex PCR; TCRdb has only the in-frame clones, and not every one. The profile shows 75,000 to 95,000 clones, 70% to 90% of them singletons. Between the trimmed V and J ends, which lost 3 bases and 4 bases, there was a span of 18 bases. This CDR3 is 16 amino acids long. From germline, CDR1 is SGHVS and CDR2 FQNEAQ. The chain is built from TRBV7-8 and TRBJ1-1, with D unclear. This sequence originates from an adult with an advanced solid tumor such as melanoma, head and neck, liver or kidney cancer. The sample in question was CD4+ or CD8+ T cells sorted from blood, obtained in a trial of the OX40 agonist ivuxolimab. In DNA form, the CDR3 reads TGTGCCAGCAGCTTCCGACCGGCGCTGGTTGGCACTGAAGCTTTCTTT. It encodes CASSFRPALVGTEAFF.